Included here is one TCR beta chain sequence, with context. CDR1 SGHTA and CDR2 FQGNSA come from the germline V gene. CDR3 length: 16 amino acids. V was pared by 1 base and J by 5 bases, with 18 bases between. The data stem from a study of cytotoxic CD8 clonotypes in ibrutinib-treated CLL. Libraries were prepared by immunoSEQ multiplex PCR; TCRdb keeps only in-frame clonotypes and omits some of them. The sample has 100,000 to 150,000 clones; approximately 83% are singletons. V usage is TRBV7-2 and J usage is TRBJ2-7; D is possibly TRBD1 or TRBD2 (6 bases each). The receptor was isolated from a human donor with chronic lymphocytic leukemia. Sample: PBMCs, taken after 24 months of ibrutinib treatment. CDR3 sequence (DNA): TGTGCCAGCAGCTTAGAGCCGGGGGCAGGGGCGAACGAGCAGTACTTC. Residues: CASSLEPGAGANEQYF.